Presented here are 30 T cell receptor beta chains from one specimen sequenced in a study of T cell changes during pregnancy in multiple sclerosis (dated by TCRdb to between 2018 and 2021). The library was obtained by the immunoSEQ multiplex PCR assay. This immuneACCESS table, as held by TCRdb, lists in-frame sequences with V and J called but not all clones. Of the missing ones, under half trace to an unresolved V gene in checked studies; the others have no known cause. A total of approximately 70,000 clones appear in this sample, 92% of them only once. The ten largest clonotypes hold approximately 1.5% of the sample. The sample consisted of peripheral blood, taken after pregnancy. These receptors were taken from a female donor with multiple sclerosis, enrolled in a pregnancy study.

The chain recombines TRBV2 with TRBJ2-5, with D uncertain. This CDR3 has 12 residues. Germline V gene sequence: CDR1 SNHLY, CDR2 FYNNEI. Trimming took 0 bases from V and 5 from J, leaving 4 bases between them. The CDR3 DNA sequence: TGTGCCAGCAGTGAAGCACGGGAGACCCAGTACTTC. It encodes CASSEARETQYF.

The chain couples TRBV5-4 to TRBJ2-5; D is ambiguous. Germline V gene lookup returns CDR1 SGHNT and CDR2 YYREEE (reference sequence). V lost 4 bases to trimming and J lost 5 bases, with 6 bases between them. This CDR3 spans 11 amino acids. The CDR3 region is CASSAAETQYF. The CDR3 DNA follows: TGTGCCAGCAGCGCAGCGGAGACCCAGTACTTC.

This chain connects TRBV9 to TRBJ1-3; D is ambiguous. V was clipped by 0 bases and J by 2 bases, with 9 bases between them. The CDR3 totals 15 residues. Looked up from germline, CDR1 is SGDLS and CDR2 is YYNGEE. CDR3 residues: CASSVDQVAGNTIYF. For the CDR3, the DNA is TGTGCCAGCAGCGTAGATCAGGTTGCTGGAAACACCATATATTTT.

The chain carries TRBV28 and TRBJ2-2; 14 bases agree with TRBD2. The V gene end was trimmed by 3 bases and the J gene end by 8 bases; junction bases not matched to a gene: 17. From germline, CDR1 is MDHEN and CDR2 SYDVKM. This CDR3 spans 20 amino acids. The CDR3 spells CASSFWGTSGRQGSVGELFF. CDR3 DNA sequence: TGTGCCAGCAGTTTTTGGGGGACTAGCGGGAGACAAGGCTCTGTGGGGGAGCTGTTTTTT.

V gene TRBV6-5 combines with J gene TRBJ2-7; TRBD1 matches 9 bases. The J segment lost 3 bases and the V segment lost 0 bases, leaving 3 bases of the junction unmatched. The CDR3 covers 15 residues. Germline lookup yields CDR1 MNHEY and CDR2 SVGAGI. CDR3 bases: TGTGCCAGCAGTTACTCTGGACAGGGGTTCTACGAGCAGTACTTC. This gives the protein CASSYSGQGFYEQYF.

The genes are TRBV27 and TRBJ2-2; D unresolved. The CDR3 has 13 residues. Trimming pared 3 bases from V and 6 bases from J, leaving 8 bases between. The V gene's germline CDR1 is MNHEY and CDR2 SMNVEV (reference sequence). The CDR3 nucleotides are TGTGCCAGCAGTTTCACTATTTCCGGGGAGCTGTTTTTT. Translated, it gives CASSFTISGELFF.

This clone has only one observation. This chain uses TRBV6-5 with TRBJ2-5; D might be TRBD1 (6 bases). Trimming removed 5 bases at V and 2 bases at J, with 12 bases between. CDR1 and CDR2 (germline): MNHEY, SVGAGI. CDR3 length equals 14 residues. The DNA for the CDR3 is TGTGCCAGCAGTAGAGGACAGTCACAAGAGACCCAGTACTTC. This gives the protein CASSRGQSQETQYF.

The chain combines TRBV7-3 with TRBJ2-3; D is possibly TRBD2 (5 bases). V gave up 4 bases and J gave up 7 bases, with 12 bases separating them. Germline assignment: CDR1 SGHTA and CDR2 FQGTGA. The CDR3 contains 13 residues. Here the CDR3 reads CASSSRSGYTQYF. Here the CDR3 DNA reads TGTGCCAGCAGCTCGAGAAGCGGATATACGCAGTATTTT.

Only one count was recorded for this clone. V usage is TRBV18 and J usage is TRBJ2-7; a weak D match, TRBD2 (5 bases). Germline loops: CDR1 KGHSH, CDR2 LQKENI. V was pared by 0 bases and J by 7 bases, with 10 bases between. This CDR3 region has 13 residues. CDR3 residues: CASSPPGSVEQYF. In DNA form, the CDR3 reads TGTGCCAGCTCACCACCGGGTAGCGTTGAGCAGTACTTC.

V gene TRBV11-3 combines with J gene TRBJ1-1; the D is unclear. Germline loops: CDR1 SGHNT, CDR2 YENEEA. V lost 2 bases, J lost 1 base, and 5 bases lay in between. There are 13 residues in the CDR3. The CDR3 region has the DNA TGTGCCAGCAGCTTACGGGGGAACACTGAAGCTTTCTTT. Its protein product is CASSLRGNTEAFF.

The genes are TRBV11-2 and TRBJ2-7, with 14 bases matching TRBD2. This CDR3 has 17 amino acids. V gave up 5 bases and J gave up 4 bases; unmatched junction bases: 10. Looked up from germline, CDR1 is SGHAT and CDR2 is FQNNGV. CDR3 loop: CASSPGGLAGESYEQYF. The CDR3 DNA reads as TGTGCCAGCAGCCCCGGGGGACTAGCGGGAGAATCGTACGAGCAGTACTTC. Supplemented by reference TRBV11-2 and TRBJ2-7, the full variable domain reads EAGVAQSPRYKIIEKRQSVAFWCNPISGHATLYWYQQILGQGPKLLIQFQNNGVVDDSQLPKDRFSAERLKGVDSTLKIQPAKLEDSAVYLCASSPGGLAGESYEQYFGPGTRLTVT.

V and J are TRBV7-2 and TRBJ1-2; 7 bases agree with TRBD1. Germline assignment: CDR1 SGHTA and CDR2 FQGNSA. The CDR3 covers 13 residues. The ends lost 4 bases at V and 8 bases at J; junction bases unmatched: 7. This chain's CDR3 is CASSSDNRGGYTF. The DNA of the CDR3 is TGTGCCAGCAGCTCGGATAACAGGGGCGGCTACACCTTC. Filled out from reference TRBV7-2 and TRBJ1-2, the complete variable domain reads GAGVSQSPSNKVTEKGKDVELRCDPISGHTALYWYRQSLGQGLEFLIYFQGNSAPDKSGLPSDRFSAERTGGSVSTLTIQRTQQEDSAVYLCASSSDNRGGYTFGSGTRLTVV.

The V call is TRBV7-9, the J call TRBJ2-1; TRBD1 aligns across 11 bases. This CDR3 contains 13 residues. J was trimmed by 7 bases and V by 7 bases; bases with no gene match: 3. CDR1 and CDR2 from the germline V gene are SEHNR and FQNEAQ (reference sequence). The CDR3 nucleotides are TGTGCCAGCAACGGACAGGGGGCGAATGAGCAGTTCTTC. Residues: CASNGQGANEQFF.

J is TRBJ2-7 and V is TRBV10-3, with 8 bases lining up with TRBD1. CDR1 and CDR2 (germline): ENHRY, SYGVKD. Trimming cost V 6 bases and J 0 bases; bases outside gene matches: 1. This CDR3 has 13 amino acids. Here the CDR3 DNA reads TGTGCCATCAGGACAGGGGTCTCCTACGAGCAGTACTTC. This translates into CAIRTGVSYEQYF.

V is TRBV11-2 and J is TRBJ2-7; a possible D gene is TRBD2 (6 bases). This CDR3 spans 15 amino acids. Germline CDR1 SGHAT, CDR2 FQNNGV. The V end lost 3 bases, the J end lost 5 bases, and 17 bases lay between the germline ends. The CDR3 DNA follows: TGTGCCAGCAGCTTTCTTAACCGGGAGACCCACGAGCAGTACTTC. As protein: CASSFLNRETHEQYF.

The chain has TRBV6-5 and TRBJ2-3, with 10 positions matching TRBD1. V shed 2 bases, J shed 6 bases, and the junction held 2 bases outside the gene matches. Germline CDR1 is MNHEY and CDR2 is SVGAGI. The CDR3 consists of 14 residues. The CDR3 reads CASSYGTGEDTQYF. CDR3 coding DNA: TGTGCCAGCAGTTACGGGACAGGGGAGGATACGCAGTATTTT.

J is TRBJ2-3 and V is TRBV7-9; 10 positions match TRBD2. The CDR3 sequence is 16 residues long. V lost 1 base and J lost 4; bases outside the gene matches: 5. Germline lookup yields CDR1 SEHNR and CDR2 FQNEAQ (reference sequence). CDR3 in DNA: TGTGCCAGCAGCTTAGACCTAGCGGGAGTGGCAGATACGCAGTATTTT. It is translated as CASSLDLAGVADTQYF. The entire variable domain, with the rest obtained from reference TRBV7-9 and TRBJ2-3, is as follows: DTGVSQNPRHKITKRGQNVTFRCDPISEHNRLYWYRQTLGQGPEFLTYFQNEAQLEKSRLLSDRFSAERPKGSFSTLEIQRTEQGDSAMYLCASSLDLAGVADTQYFGPGTRLTVL.

The DNA of the CDR3 is TGTGCCAGCAGCTTTAAGGCTAGCGGTACAGATACGCAGTATTTT. It is translated as CASSFKASGTDTQYF. The V call is TRBV7-2, the J call TRBJ2-3, with 7 bases lining up with TRBD2. After removal of 3 bases from V and 3 bases from J, the junction contained 6 bases not matched to a gene. This CDR3 is built from 15 residues. The germline V gene has CDR1 SGHTA and CDR2 FQGNSA.

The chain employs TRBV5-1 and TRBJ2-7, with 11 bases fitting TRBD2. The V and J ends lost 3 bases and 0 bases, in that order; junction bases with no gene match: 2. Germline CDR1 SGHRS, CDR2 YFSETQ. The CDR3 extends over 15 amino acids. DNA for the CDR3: TGCGCCAGCAGCTCCGGGACTAGCGGCTCCTACGAGCAGTACTTC. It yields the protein CASSSGTSGSYEQYF.

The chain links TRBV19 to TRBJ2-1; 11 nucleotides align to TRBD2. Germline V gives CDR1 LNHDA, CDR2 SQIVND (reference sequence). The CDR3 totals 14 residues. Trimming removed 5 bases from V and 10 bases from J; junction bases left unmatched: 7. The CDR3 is CASSPPLAGVEQFF. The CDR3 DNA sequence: TGTGCCAGTAGTCCCCCACTAGCGGGAGTAGAGCAGTTCTTC.

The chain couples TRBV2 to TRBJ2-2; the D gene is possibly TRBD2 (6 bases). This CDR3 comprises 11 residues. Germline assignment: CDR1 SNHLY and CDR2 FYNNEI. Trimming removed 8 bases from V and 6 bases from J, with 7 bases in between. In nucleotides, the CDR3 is TGTGCCAGCCGACTAGCCGGGGAGCTGTTTTTT. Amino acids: CASRLAGELFF. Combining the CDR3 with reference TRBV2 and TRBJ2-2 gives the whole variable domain EPEVTQTPSHQVTQMGQEVILRCVPISNHLYFYWYRQILGQKVEFLVSFYNNEISEKSEIFDDQFSVERPDGSNFTLKIRSTKLEDSAMYFCASRLAGELFFGEGSRLTVL.

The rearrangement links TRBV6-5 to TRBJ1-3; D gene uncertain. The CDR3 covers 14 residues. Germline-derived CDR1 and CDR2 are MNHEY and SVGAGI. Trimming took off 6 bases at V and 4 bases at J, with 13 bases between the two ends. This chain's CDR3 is CASSLDIRGNTIYF. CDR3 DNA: TGTGCCAGCAGCCTCGACATTCGAGGAAACACCATATATTTT.

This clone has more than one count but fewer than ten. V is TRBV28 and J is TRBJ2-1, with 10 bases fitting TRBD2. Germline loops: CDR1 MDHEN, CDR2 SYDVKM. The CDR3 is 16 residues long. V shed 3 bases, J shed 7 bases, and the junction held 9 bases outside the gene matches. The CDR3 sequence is CASSFQPGLAFNEQFF. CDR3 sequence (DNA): TGTGCCAGCAGTTTTCAGCCGGGACTAGCGTTTAATGAGCAGTTCTTC.

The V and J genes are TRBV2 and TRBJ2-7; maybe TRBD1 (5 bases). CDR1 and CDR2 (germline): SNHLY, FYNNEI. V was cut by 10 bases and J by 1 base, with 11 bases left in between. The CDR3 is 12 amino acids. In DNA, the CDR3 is TGTGCCACCCCGCAGGGATCCTACGAGCAGTACTTC. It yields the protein CATPQGSYEQYF.

CDR3 in DNA: TGTGCCAGTAGTCCTCTCCCGGGAGTGATCTCCTACGAGCAGTACTTC. As protein: CASSPLPGVISYEQYF. The V gene is TRBV19, the J gene TRBJ2-7; D is perhaps TRBD2 (6 bases). The CDR3 covers 16 residues. Between the trimmed V and J ends, which lost 5 bases and 0 bases, there was a span of 17 bases. Germline V gene sequence: CDR1 LNHDA, CDR2 SQIVND (reference sequence).

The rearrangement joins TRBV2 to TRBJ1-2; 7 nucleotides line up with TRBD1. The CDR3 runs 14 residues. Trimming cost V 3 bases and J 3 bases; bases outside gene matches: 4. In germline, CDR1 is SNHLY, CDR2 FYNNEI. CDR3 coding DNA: TGTGCCAGCAGTGAGGTAGGGGGCGACTATGGCTACACCTTC. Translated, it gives CASSEVGGDYGYTF.

The CDR3 region has the DNA TGCGCCAGCAGCTCTAGCGGAGGGAGGGCAGATACGCAGTATTTT. Its protein is CASSSSGGRADTQYF. The chain links TRBV5-1 to TRBJ2-3; 7 nucleotides line up with TRBD2. V gave up 3 bases and J gave up 4 bases; unmatched junction bases: 8. The CDR3 totals 15 residues. Per germline, CDR1 SGHRS and CDR2 YFSETQ. Filled out from reference TRBV5-1 and TRBJ2-3, the complete variable domain reads KAGVTQTPRYLIKTRGQQVTLSCSPISGHRSVSWYQQTPGQGLQFLFEYFSETQRNKGNFPGRFSGRQFSNSRSEMNVSTLELGDSALYLCASSSSGGRADTQYFGPGTRLTVL.

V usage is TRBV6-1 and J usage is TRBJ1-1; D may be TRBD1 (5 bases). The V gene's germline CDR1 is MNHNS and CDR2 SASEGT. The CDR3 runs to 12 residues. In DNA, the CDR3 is TGTGCGACGCGACAGTTGAACACTGAAGCTTTCTTT. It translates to CATRQLNTEAFF.

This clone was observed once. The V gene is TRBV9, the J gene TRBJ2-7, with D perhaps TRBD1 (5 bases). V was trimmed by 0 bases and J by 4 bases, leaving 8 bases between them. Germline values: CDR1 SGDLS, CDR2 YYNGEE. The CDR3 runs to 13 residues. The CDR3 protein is CASSVAKGYEQYF. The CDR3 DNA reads TGTGCCAGCAGCGTAGCCAAGGGGTACGAGCAGTACTTC. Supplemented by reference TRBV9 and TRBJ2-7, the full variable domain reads DSGVTQTPKHLITATGQRVTLRCSPRSGDLSVYWYQQSLDQGLQFLIQYYNGEERAKGNILERFSAQQFPDLHSELNLSSLELGDSALYFCASSVAKGYEQYFGPGTRLTVT.

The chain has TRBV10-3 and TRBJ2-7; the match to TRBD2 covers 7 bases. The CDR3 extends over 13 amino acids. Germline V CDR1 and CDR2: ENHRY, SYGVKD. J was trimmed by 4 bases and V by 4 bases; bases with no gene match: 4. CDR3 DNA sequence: TGTGCCATCAGTGCGTCCGGGGGGTACGAGCAGTACTTC. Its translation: CAISASGGYEQYF.